Below are 15 T cell receptor beta chains sequenced from a single sample in a study of neurological immune-mediated disorders. TCRdb re-called the 5' RACE reads with MiXCR, one entry per CDR3 protein. The sample carries about 17,000 distinct CDR3 sequences, roughly 3% recorded once. Input material: CD8+ T cells from blood. The receptors originated from a middle-aged woman in good health.

This clonotype was detected many times. As DNA, the CDR3 is TGTGCCAGCAGCTTAGGGGGACTAGCGGGCGGCGAGCAGTACTTC. Translation: CASSLGGLAGGEQYF. The V call is TRBV7-6, the J call TRBJ2-7, with 12 nucleotides matching TRBD2. CDR3 size: 15 residues. CDR1 is SGHVS, CDR2 FNYEAQ, per germline. J was trimmed by 6 bases and V by 1 base; bases with no gene match: 4. The variable domain in full, completed from reference TRBV7-6 and TRBJ2-7, reads GAGVSQSPRYKVTKRGQDVALRCDPISGHVSLYWYRQALGQGPEFLTYFNYEAQQDKSGLPNDRFSAERPEGSISTLTIQRTEQRDSAMYRCASSLGGLAGGEQYFGPGTRLTVT.

This clonotype was detected ten times or more. J is TRBJ2-7 and V is TRBV20-1, with a possible D match to TRBD1 (6 bases). The CDR3 length is 13 residues. V gave up 2 bases and J gave up 4 bases, with 12 bases separating them. Looked up from germline, CDR1 is DFQATT and CDR2 is SNEGSKA (reference sequence). This chain's CDR3 is CSARTGWGYEQYF. The DNA of the CDR3 is TGCAGTGCTAGAACAGGGTGGGGGTACGAGCAGTACTTC.

This clonotype was counted at least ten times. This chain connects TRBV4-1 to TRBJ2-7; 10 bases fit TRBD2. Germline loops: CDR1 MGHRA, CDR2 YSYEKL. The CDR3 loop spans 16 amino acids. With 3 bases clipped from V and 3 bases from J, the junction kept 8 bases outside the gene matches. Written as DNA, the CDR3 is TGCGCCAGCAGCCAGAGAGTGGGGACTAGCGTCTACGAGCAGTACTTC. Translated, it gives CASSQRVGTSVYEQYF.

The rearrangement links TRBV29-1 to TRBJ2-1; D uncertain. Looked up from germline, CDR1 is SQVTM and CDR2 is ANQGSEA. V was cut by 4 bases and J by 15 bases, with 10 bases left in between. CDR3 length equals 9 residues. The DNA of the CDR3 is TGCAGCGTTGGAGGTTCGCCGTTCTTC. Encoded protein: CSVGGSPFF.

This clonotype was recorded at least ten times. The chain employs TRBV12-3 or TRBV12-4 and TRBJ2-5, with TRBD2 matching 9 bases. The CDR3 is 17 amino acids. The trim removed 5 bases at V and 2 bases at J, leaving 12 bases unmatched. The CDR3 nucleotides read TGTGCCAGCAGTCTCCACAGTTCAACTAGCGGGCAAGAGACCCAGTACTTC. Translation gives CASSLHSSTSGQETQYF.

Judged by abundance, this clonotype is medium-sized. The gene calls are TRBV4-1 and TRBJ2-7; perhaps D is TRBD1 or TRBD2 (6 bases each). Trimming shortened V by 5 bases and J by 3 bases, and 14 bases separated the two germline ends. The V gene's germline CDR1 is MGHRA and CDR2 YSYEKL. The CDR3 consists of 14 residues. In nucleotides, the CDR3 is TGCGCCAGCAGCATCGAAGGGGGGAGCTACGAGCAGTACTTC. Translating it yields CASSIEGGSYEQYF.

This clonotype has a handful of counts. The J gene is TRBJ2-3, the V gene TRBV6-4; D possibly uses TRBD1 or TRBD2 (5 bases each). The CDR3 runs to 14 residues. Germline assignment: CDR1 MRHNA and CDR2 SNTAGT. Trimming took off 3 bases at V and 5 bases at J, with 12 bases between the two ends. CDR3 protein: CASSERGTEDTQYF. DNA for the CDR3: TGTGCCAGCAGTGAACGAGGGACGGAAGATACGCAGTATTTT.

This clonotype was observed at least ten times. The V and J genes are TRBV21-1 and TRBJ2-1; the table's D call TRBD2 went unverified against the DNA. TRBV21-1 is flagged as a pseudogene. The CDR3 loop spans 14 amino acids. As DNA, the CDR3 is TGTGCCGGGGGGCTAGCGCGCAATTACAATGAGCAGTTCTTC. Protein product: CAGGLARNYNEQFF.

This clonotype was seen at least ten times. The V and J genes are TRBV29-1 and TRBJ2-5; 9 bases agree with TRBD1. The CDR3 is 14 residues long. V gave up 7 bases and J gave up 5 bases; unmatched junction bases: 11. In germline, CDR1 is SQVTM, CDR2 ANQGSEA. The CDR3 DNA reads TGCAGCGCCGCCGGGACAGGGCCGGGGGAGACCCAGTACTTC. Translating gives CSAAGTGPGETQYF.

This clonotype was seen ten or more times. The rearrangement joins TRBV15 to TRBJ2-5, with 9 nucleotides matching TRBD1. With 1 base clipped from V and 2 bases from J, the junction kept 2 bases outside the gene matches. Germline CDR1 reads LNHNV; CDR2 reads YYDKDF (reference sequence). The CDR3 has 15 residues. CDR3 in amino acids: CATSRVTGGQETQYF. CDR3 DNA: TGTGCCACCAGCAGAGTGACAGGGGGTCAAGAGACCCAGTACTTC.

This clonotype was detected ten times or more. The chain has TRBV6-2 or TRBV6-3 and TRBJ2-7, with 10 bases identical to TRBD1. Looked up from germline, CDR1 is MNHEY and CDR2 is SVGEGT. The CDR3 has 15 amino acids. Trimming at V came to 4 bases and at J to 1 base, leaving 4 bases not matched to a gene. In nucleotides, the CDR3 is TGTGCCAGCAGTTTGACAGGGGGCGCGTCCTACGAGCAGTACTTC. Encoded protein: CASSLTGGASYEQYF.

This clonotype came up many times. The V gene is TRBV27, the J gene TRBJ2-7; D call uncertain. V lost 2 bases to trimming and J lost 3 bases, with 11 bases between them. The CDR3 spans 14 residues. The germline V gene has CDR1 MNHEY and CDR2 SMNVEV (reference sequence). CDR3: CASSLGRISYEQYF. CDR3 DNA sequence: TGTGCCAGCAGTTTAGGAAGGATCAGCTACGAGCAGTACTTC.

By frequency in the sample, this clonotype is medium-sized (0.01 to 0.1%). The chain joins TRBV6-1 to TRBJ2-7; D is unclear. Between the trimmed V and J ends, which lost 1 base and 7 bases, there was a span of 5 bases. This CDR3 is 11 amino acids long. Germline loops: CDR1 MNHNS, CDR2 SASEGT. The CDR3 is CASSEGWEQYF. The DNA for the CDR3 is TGTGCCAGCAGTGAAGGCTGGGAGCAGTACTTC.

This clonotype is judged medium-sized. The junction differs from germline at one of its ends, possibly a read error. The chain recombines TRBV25-1 with TRBJ1-4; D unresolved. The germline V gene has CDR1 MGHDK and CDR2 SYGVNS. The CDR3 covers 13 residues. Here the CDR3 DNA reads TGTGCCAGCAGTGAATTTAAGGTGGAGAGTTCGGTTTTT. Encoded protein: CASSEFKVESSVF. The whole variable domain, filled in from reference TRBV25-1 and TRBJ1-4, reads EADIYQTPRYLVIGTGKKITLECSQTMGHDKMYWYQQDPGMELHLIHYSYGVNSTEKGDLSSESTVSRIRTEHFPLTLESARPSHTSQYLCASSEFKVESSVFGSGTQLSVL.

This clonotype was seen ten or more times. The rearrangement links TRBV29-1 to TRBJ1-2; the D gene is possibly TRBD1 (5 bases). The CDR3 consists of 13 residues. CDR1 is SQVTM, CDR2 ANQGSEA, per germline. V gave up 7 bases and J gave up 3 bases, with 15 bases separating them. The CDR3 sequence: CSGRDMGDYGYTF. The CDR3 nucleotides are TGCAGCGGGAGGGATATGGGGGACTATGGCTACACCTTC.